The 8 T cell receptor beta chains below were found in one sample sequenced in a study of regulatory T cells in long-lasting Graves disease. In building TCR beta libraries, iRepertoire HTBI primers were used together with Arm-PCR of CDR3 regions. From the multiplex PCR reads, TCRdb called clonotypes with MiXCR, one entry per CDR3 protein. The sample lists fewer than 500,000 distinct CDR3 sequences; around 15% were seen once. Noted time point: newly diagnosed GD, antithyroid drugs for less than 3 months. Construction of the TCR library relied on RNA isolated from PBMCs. The sample also formed part of further work on T cells in Graves' hyperthyroidism and ophthalmopathy.

The input for sequencing was peripheral blood mononuclear cells (PBMCs), taken at new diagnosis, from a patient treated with antithyroid drugs. All receptors come from a man aged 40-50 years with Graves disease.

V and J are TRBV5-1 and TRBJ1-2; TRBD1 matches 7 bases. Trimming at V came to 2 bases and at J to 5 bases, leaving 12 bases not matched to a gene. This CDR3 has 16 amino acids. Per germline, CDR1 SGHRS and CDR2 YFSETQ. The CDR3 region is CASSFGQAGGLYGYTF. The CDR3, as DNA: TGCGCCAGCAGCTTTGGACAGGCAGGAGGGTTATATGGCTACACCTTC.

The chain has TRBV20-1 and TRBJ2-3; 9 nucleotides agree with TRBD2. Per the germline V gene, CDR1 is DFQATT and CDR2 is SNEGSKA (reference sequence). The CDR3 sequence is 15 residues long. V was pared by 5 bases and J by 2 bases, with 8 bases of the junction left unmatched. The CDR3 loop reads CSAVTLAGYTDTQYF. CDR3 bases: TGCAGTGCTGTAACCCTAGCGGGATACACAGATACGCAGTATTTT.

The chain couples TRBV5-6 to TRBJ2-1; 10 nucleotides align to TRBD2. The CDR3 extends over 16 amino acids. The germline V gene has CDR1 SGHDT and CDR2 YYEEEE. V was clipped by 1 base and J by 2 bases; unmatched bases: 3. The DNA of the CDR3 is TGTGCCAGCAGCTTGACTCTAGCGGGAGCCTACAATGAGCAGTTCTTC. This encodes CASSLTLAGAYNEQFF.

There are many counts of this clonotype. J is TRBJ1-4 and V is TRBV12-3 or TRBV12-4; unclear D gene. The CDR3 is made up of 17 amino acids. V was cut by 5 bases and J by 0 bases, with 16 bases left in between. The CDR3 DNA reads TGTGCCAGCAGTCCCCGCAGAACGGATCCAACTAATGAAAAACTGTTTTTT. Translated: CASSPRRTDPTNEKLFF.

The J gene is TRBJ1-4, the V gene TRBV9; D ambiguous. V was cut by 0 bases and J by 8 bases, with 14 bases left in between. The CDR3 is 15 amino acids. Germline V CDR1 and CDR2: SGDLS, YYNGEE. The CDR3 coding sequence is TGTGCCAGCAGCGTAGTGGCAATTGAAGGGGAAAAACTGTTTTTT. This encodes CASSVVAIEGEKLFF.

Ten or more counts support this clonotype. The genes are TRBV7-9 and TRBJ2-7; D not certain. CDR3 length equals 13 residues. CDR1 is SEHNR and CDR2 is FQNEAQ in the germline V gene (reference sequence). Trimming took 1 base from V and 7 from J, leaving 11 bases between them. The CDR3: CASSLVVAGEQYF. The CDR3 DNA follows: TGTGCCAGCAGCTTAGTAGTTGCTGGGGAGCAGTACTTC.

This clonotype was seen more than once but under ten times. The V gene is TRBV7-3, the J gene TRBJ2-2; 16 bases are a match to TRBD2. Germline V gene sequence: CDR1 SGHTA, CDR2 FQGTGA. The V gene end was trimmed by 3 bases and the J gene end by 2 bases; junction bases not matched to a gene: 6. This CDR3 comprises 19 residues. The CDR3 DNA is TGTGCCAGCAGCTTTTCGGGACTAGCGGGAGGGGATAACACCGGGGAGCTGTTTTTT. Amino acids: CASSFSGLAGGDNTGELFF.

This clonotype was seen ten or more times. The chain combines TRBV6-2 or TRBV6-3 with TRBJ2-1; tentatively, D is TRBD1 (6 bases). Germline CDR1 MNHEY, CDR2 SVGEGT. The length of the CDR3 is 15 residues. V was trimmed by 0 bases and J by 2 bases, leaving 8 bases between them. The CDR3 spells CASSYSGAAYNEQFF. The DNA of the CDR3 is TGTGCCAGCAGTTACTCGGGGGCCGCCTACAATGAGCAGTTCTTC.